The 5 T cell receptor beta chains below were found in one sample sequenced in a study of human T cells and chemical hapten exposure. Time point indicated: pre-sensitization, week 0. Stated treatment: therapeutic diphenylcyclopropenone sensitization with weekly scalp DPC. TCRdb fed the RACE reads into MiXCR, producing one record per CDR3 protein. The data contain around 60,000 distinct CDR3 sequences, around 7% of them singletons. This specimen was whole blood, taken in connection with sensitization to the hapten diphenylcyclopropenone (DPC). The receptor set was obtained from a woman younger than 45 with alopecia areata. Some clones in this sample may be carry-over from other donors' samples.

In this sample, this clonotype turned up a few times. One end of the junction fails to match germline, which may point to a read error. J is TRBJ1-2 and V is TRBV30; D not resolved. CDR3 length: 14 amino acids. Germline lookup yields CDR1 GTSNPN and CDR2 SVGIG (reference sequence). The CDR3 protein is CASSLTRANYSYTF. The CDR3 DNA reads TGTGCCTCGAGTCTAACTCGGGCTAACTATAGCTACACCTTC.

This clonotype occurred many times. V is TRBV29-1 and J is TRBJ1-1; D not certain. Trimming removed 1 base from V and 5 bases from J, with 8 bases in between. The germline gives CDR1 SQVTM, CDR2 ANQGSEA. The CDR3 contains 12 residues. CDR3 DNA sequence: TGCAGCGTTGAAGGGGGAGGGACTGAAGCTTTCTTT. It is translated as CSVEGGGTEAFF.

There are many counts of this clonotype. This chain uses TRBV12-3 or TRBV12-4 with TRBJ2-5, with no clear D. V dropped 4 bases and J dropped 1 base, with 7 bases sitting between them. The CDR3 runs to 13 residues. The CDR3 loop reads CASSSHSQETQYF. The CDR3 DNA follows: TGTGCCAGCAGTTCCCACAGCCAAGAGACCCAGTACTTC.

With regard to this clonotype: In this CDR3 the conserved last residue, phenylalanine or tryptophan, is missing, so a read error is likely. The chain recombines TRBV6-6 with TRBJ2-7, with D perhaps TRBD2 (7 bases). The CDR3 covers 14 residues. Germline values: CDR1 MNHNY, CDR2 SVGAGI (reference sequence). The V end was cut by 7 bases, the J end by 6 bases, with 19 bases between. The CDR3 sequence: CASTSRGGTGEQYS. The DNA for the CDR3 is TGTGCCAGCACCTCCAGGGGAGGGACCGGCGAGCAGTACTCC.

In its sample, this clonotype was seen many times. This chain uses TRBV4-1 with TRBJ1-2, with D perhaps TRBD1 (6 bases). Trimming removed 0 bases from V and 5 bases from J, with 13 bases in between. The CDR3 runs to 15 residues. Germline CDR1 MGHRA, CDR2 YSYEKL. The chain's CDR3 is CASSQDRDIRYGYTF. DNA for the CDR3: TGCGCCAGCAGCCAAGATCGGGACATAAGATATGGCTACACCTTC.